This TCR beta chain was captured by sequencing in a study of CXCR3-negative and CXCR3-positive naive CD8 T cells. Findings and caveats of the study: Memory CD8+ cells showed much lower diversity, while both naive subsets displayed comparably high diversity. TRB CDR3s of CXCR3-positive naive cells were more hydrophobic than those of CXCR3-negative naive cells. From TRB CDR3 properties, TCR strength was inferred; surface CD5 did not differ between naive subsets.

Concerning this clonotype: Its antigen is still unknown.

Looked up from germline, CDR1 is SGHNT and CDR2 is YENEEA. The CDR3 covers 14 residues. Libraries were UMI-labeled 5' RACE TRB cDNA. TCRdb re-called the 5' RACE reads and gives one entry per CDR3 protein, without DNA. This repertoire comprises tens of thousands of distinct CDR3 sequences; its ten largest clones make up almost 0.55%. The source is a human donor in good health. Some clones in this sample may be carry-over from other donors' samples. The sample consisted of naive CXCR3+ CD8+ T cells from blood. Stated subset: CD45RO-CCR7+CD27+CD95- naive CD8+ T cells expressing CXCR3 (TNR3+). The J gene is TRBJ2-7, the V gene TRBV11-3; TCRdb picks TRBD1, but there is no DNA to check that call. The CDR3 sequence is CASSLGRGRDEQYF.